A selection of T cell receptor beta chains follows, all from one sample in a study of T-cell reconstitution after alpha-beta-depleted transplantation in children. TCRdb called the PCR reads again in MiXCR, with one record for every CDR3 protein. The sample carries about 690,000 distinct CDR3 sequences, about 15% recorded once. This specimen was PBMCs from the stem cell graft donor, taken from the stem cell graft. All receptors derive from a human donor who donated a stem cell graft to a child with acute myeloid leukemia. CDR3s include the opening cysteine and the closing phenylalanine or tryptophan. A D gene is named only where the DNA matches it firmly. Not all rows give a size; the values are once, few, many and, for expanded clones, a class.

j_call | v_call | d_call | clone_size | cdr3_nt | cdr3_aa
TRBJ1-5 | TRBV15 | . | . | TGTGCCACCAGACCAGGGGGCAATCAGCCCCAGCATTTT | CATRPGGNQPQHF
TRBJ2-2 | TRBV20-1 | . | many | TGCAGTGCTAGAGATCCTCCGGGAACCGGGGAGCTGTTTTTT | CSARDPPGTGELFF
TRBJ1-1 | TRBV5-1 | . | many | TGCGCCAGCCTGGCCGCAGGGGACACTGAAGCTTTCTTT | CASLAAGDTEAFF
TRBJ2-7 | TRBV20-1 | TRBD1 | . | TGCTGTGCTAGAGATCTCCAGGGACAGGAGGGTTACGAGCAGTACTTC | CCARDLQGQEGYEQYF
TRBJ2-1 | TRBV5-1 | TRBD1 | many | TGCGCCAGCAGCTTGACAGGGGTTACCTACAATGAGCAGTTCTTC | CASSLTGVTYNEQFF
TRBJ1-5 | TRBV20-1 | . | many | TGCAGTGCTAGAGATACAGACAGGCAAGATAGCAATCAGCCCCAGCATTTT | CSARDTDRQDSNQPQHF
TRBJ2-7 | TRBV18 | TRBD1 | . | TGTGCCAGCTCACCCAATGACAGGGGATGGACCTACGAGCAGTACTTC | CASSPNDRGWTYEQYF
TRBJ1-5 | TRBV12-3/TRBV12-4 | . | . | TGTGCCAGCAGTCCCAATCGAGATCAGCCCCAGCATTTT | CASSPNRDQPQHF
TRBJ1-1 | TRBV4-3 | TRBD1 | few | TGCGCCAGCAGCCAACGGCCACAGGGGAACGCTGAAGCTTTCTTT | CASSQRPQGNAEAFF
TRBJ2-2 | TRBV20-1 | . | few | TGCAGTGCTAGAGATATGAGGGGGGGGGACACCGGGGAGCTGTTTTTT | CSARDMRGGDTGELFF
TRBJ1-1 | TRBV20-1 | TRBD1 | many | TGCAGTGCTAGGAGCCCGACAGGGGGCTTGGAAGCTTTCTTT | CSARSPTGGLEAFF
TRBJ2-3 | TRBV11-2 | . | few | TGTGCCAGCAGCGGGCTAAGGGGGGGCTACCATGAGGGAGATACGCAGTATTTT | CASSGLRGGYHEGDTQYF
TRBJ2-3 | TRBV20-1 | . | many | TGCAGTGCTTGGGACGGACAGTCCACAGATACGCAGTATTTT | CSAWDGQSTDTQYF
TRBJ1-3 | TRBV7-8 | . | . | TGTGCCAGCAGTTCGGGGCCTGGAAACACCATATATTTT | CASSSGPGNTIYF
TRBJ2-1 | TRBV6-5 | . | many | TGTGCCAGCAGTTACGCGGGTGGCATTCCCTACAATGAGCAGTTCTTC | CASSYAGGIPYNEQFF
TRBJ2-3 | TRBV20-1 | TRBD2 | many | TGCAGTGCTAGTCTGACGGGGGGGCCGACAGATACGCAGTATTTT | CSASLTGGPTDTQYF
TRBJ1-1 | TRBV29-1 | TRBD1 | many | TGCAGCGTTGGGGCACAGGGGGCGACTGAAGCTTTCTTT | CSVGAQGATEAFF
TRBJ2-1 | TRBV9 | . | . | TGTGCCAGCAGCGTAGTGGAGACTTCCTCCTACAATGAGCAGTTCTTC | CASSVVETSSYNEQFF
TRBJ1-6 | TRBV10-2 | . | . | TGCGCCAGCAGGGTCAGGGATAATTCACCCCTCCACTTT | CASRVRDNSPLHF
TRBJ1-1 | TRBV20-1 | . | many | TGCAGTGCTAGAGATTATGGACAGTTCACTGAAGCTTTCTTT | CSARDYGQFTEAFF
TRBJ2-1 | TRBV20-1 | . | many | TGCAGTGCTAAAGTAGGGGGTAGCTCCTACAATGAGCAGTTCTTC | CSAKVGGSSYNEQFF
TRBJ1-1 | TRBV5-1 | . | many | TGCGCCAGCAGCTTCGAGGGGCGGCGAGTGAACACTGAAGCTTTCTTT | CASSFEGRRVNTEAFF
TRBJ2-7 | TRBV7-2 | . | . | TGTGCCAGCCAAATAAGGATAGGGGGGCCCACCTACGAGCAGTACTTC | CASQIRIGGPTYEQYF
TRBJ1-4 | TRBV7-2 | TRBD1 | . | TGTGCCAGCAGCTCCCGGACAGGAGGGGTATTTAATGAAAAACTGTTTTTT | CASSSRTGGVFNEKLFF
TRBJ1-3 | TRBV20-1 | . | many | TGCAGTGCCGAGAGAAAGGGATTTGGAAACACCATATATTTT | CSAERKGFGNTIYF
TRBJ1-4 | TRBV20-1 | TRBD1 | . | TGCTGTGCTAGAAGGACAGGGGGCGGCCCTAATGAAAAACTGTTTTTT | CCARRTGGGPNEKLFF
TRBJ2-1 | TRBV7-2 | . | . | TGTGCCAGCAGCGAAGGAGACGGCTATGAGCAGTTCTTC | CASSEGDGYEQFF
TRBJ2-1 | TRBV5-1 | TRBD2 | . | TGCGCCAGCAGCTGGGCTAGCGGGGGGTTCTACAATGAGCAGTTCTTC | CASSWASGGFYNEQFF
TRBJ2-4 | TRBV12-3/TRBV12-4 | TRBD1 | . | TGTGCCAGCAGTTTTGGGACAGGGGCAAAAAACATTCAGTACTTC | CASSFGTGAKNIQYF
TRBJ1-5 | TRBV12-3/TRBV12-4 | . | few | TGTGCCAGCAGTTCCCGAGGGGACCAGCATTTT | CASSSRGDQHF
TRBJ1-5 | TRBV5-1 | . | . | TGCGCCAGCAGCCCCCGGGCAGGTACAAAGCCCCAGCATTTT | CASSPRAGTKPQHF
TRBJ1-6 | TRBV9 | . | many | TGTGCCAGCAGCCCCCAAGACGCCTTCTATAATTCACCCCTCCACTTT | CASSPQDAFYNSPLHF
TRBJ1-5 | TRBV7-2 | . | few | TGTGCCAGCAGCCTGCAAGGGGGGGAACAGCCCCAGCATTTT | CASSLQGGEQPQHF
TRBJ1-1 | TRBV30 | . | few | TGTGCCTGGAGTGTACTGGGGAAGAAAGAAGCTTTCTTT | CAWSVLGKKEAFF
TRBJ1-2 | TRBV29-1 | . | . | TGCAGCGTTGACGTCGGGGGGTTGGGCTATGGCTACACCTTC | CSVDVGGLGYGYTF
TRBJ1-1 | TRBV12-3/TRBV12-4 | . | many | TGTGCCAGCAGACCCACAAGGAACACTGAAGCTTTCTTT | CASRPTRNTEAFF
TRBJ1-5 | TRBV12-3/TRBV12-4 | . | . | TGTGCCAGCACCTCGAGGGAAGGCCAGCCCCAGCATTTT | CASTSREGQPQHF
TRBJ2-2 | TRBV10-3 | TRBD1 | few | TGTGCCATCGCGACAGGGTCTCCCGGGGAGCTGTTTTTT | CAIATGSPGELFF
TRBJ1-6 | TRBV7-2 | . | many | TGTGCCAGCAGTTTGGACGGTAAAAATTCACCCCTCCACTTT | CASSLDGKNSPLHF
TRBJ1-5 | TRBV7-2 | . | many | TGTGCCAGCAGCTTAGTCTCAGGATATAGCAATCAGCCCCAGCATTTT | CASSLVSGYSNQPQHF
TRBJ2-2 | TRBV4-3 | . | few | TGCGCCAGCAGCCAAGTTCATAGGACGGAGAACACCGGGGAGCTGTTTTTT | CASSQVHRTENTGELFF
TRBJ1-5 | TRBV12-3/TRBV12-4 | TRBD1 | many | TGTGCCAGCTGGGTGGACAGGGACAATCAGCCCCAGCATTTT | CASWVDRDNQPQHF
TRBJ2-3 | TRBV20-1 | TRBD2 | few | TGCAGTGCTATAAGGACTAGCTCAGATACGCAGTATTTT | CSAIRTSSDTQYF
TRBJ1-5 | TRBV20-1 | TRBD1 | many | TGCAGTGCTAGAGGGACAGGACGGAGCAATCAGCCCCAGCATTTT | CSARGTGRSNQPQHF
TRBJ2-3 | TRBV7-2 | TRBD1 | few | TGTGCCAGCAGCTTAGTCGGACAGGCCAGCACAGATACGCAGTATTTT | CASSLVGQASTDTQYF
TRBJ1-2 | TRBV4-2 | . | many | TGTGCCAGCAGCCAAGATCGGGCAAACAACGGCTACACCTTC | CASSQDRANNGYTF
TRBJ1-1 | TRBV6-1 | . | many | TGTGCCAGCACCCTTACAGGGAACACTGAAGCTTTCTTT | CASTLTGNTEAFF
TRBJ1-2 | TRBV7-9 | TRBD1 | few | TGTGCCAGCAGCTTAGGGGCACAGGGGGCTAACTATGGCTACACCTTC | CASSLGAQGANYGYTF
TRBJ1-4 | TRBV20-1 | . | many | TGCAGTGCTAGCGCGGACAGTTTTCTTAATGAAAAACTGTTTTTT | CSASADSFLNEKLFF
TRBJ2-7 | TRBV20-1 | TRBD2 | few | TGCAGTGCTAGGCCAACTAGCGGGGGAGGTAGCTCCTACGAGCAGTACTTC | CSARPTSGGGSSYEQYF
TRBJ2-3 | TRBV7-9 | . | many | TGTGCCAGCAGCTTAGTGGCGGGGAGCGCAGATACGCAGTATTTT | CASSLVAGSADTQYF
TRBJ1-2 | TRBV6-1 | . | few | TGTGCCAGCAGCTTCCAGGGAAGGACCTATGGCTACACCTTC | CASSFQGRTYGYTF
TRBJ2-1 | TRBV5-5 | . | many | TGTGCCAGCAGCCCTACCGCCGGACTCAATGAGCAGTTCTTC | CASSPTAGLNEQFF
TRBJ1-1 | TRBV6-5 | . | few | TGTGCCAGCAGCCCTCAGTCTATGAACACTGAAGCTTTCTTT | CASSPQSMNTEAFF